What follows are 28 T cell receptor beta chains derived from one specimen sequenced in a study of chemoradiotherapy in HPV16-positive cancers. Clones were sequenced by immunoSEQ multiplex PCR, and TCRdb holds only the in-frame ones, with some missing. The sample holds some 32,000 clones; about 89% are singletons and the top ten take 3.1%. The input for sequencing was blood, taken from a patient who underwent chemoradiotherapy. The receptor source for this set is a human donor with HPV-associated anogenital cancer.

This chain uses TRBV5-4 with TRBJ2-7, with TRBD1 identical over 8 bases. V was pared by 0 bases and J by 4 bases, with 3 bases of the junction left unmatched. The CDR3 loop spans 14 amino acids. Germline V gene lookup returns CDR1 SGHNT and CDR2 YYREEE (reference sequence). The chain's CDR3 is CASSLAGGAYEQYF. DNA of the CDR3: TGTGCCAGCAGCTTGGCAGGGGGCGCTTACGAGCAGTACTTC.

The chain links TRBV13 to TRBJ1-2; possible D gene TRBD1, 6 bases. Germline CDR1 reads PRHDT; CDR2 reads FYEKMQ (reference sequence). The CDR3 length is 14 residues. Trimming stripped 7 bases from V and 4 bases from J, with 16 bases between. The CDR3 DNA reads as TGTGCCAGCACCCTCGGGGGGGCTGGCTATGGCTACACCTTC. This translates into CASTLGGAGYGYTF.

Here the CDR3 reads CASSVAGWWGYTF. The CDR3 nucleotides are TGTGCCAGCAGCGTAGCAGGGTGGTGGGGCTACACCTTC. The rearrangement uses TRBV9 and TRBJ1-2, with D maybe TRBD1 (5 bases). V lost 0 bases and J lost 8, with 11 bases in between. The CDR3 spans 13 residues. CDR1 and CDR2 (germline): SGDLS, YYNGEE. Filled out from reference TRBV9 and TRBJ1-2, the complete variable domain reads DSGVTQTPKHLITATGQRVTLRCSPRSGDLSVYWYQQSLDQGLQFLIQYYNGEERAKGNILERFSAQQFPDLHSELNLSSLELGDSALYFCASSVAGWWGYTFGSGTRLTVV.

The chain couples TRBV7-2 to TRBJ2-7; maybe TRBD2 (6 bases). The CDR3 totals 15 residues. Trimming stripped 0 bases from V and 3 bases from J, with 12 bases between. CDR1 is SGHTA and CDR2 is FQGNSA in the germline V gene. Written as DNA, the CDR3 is TGTGCCAGCAGCTTAGCGCGGGGACCATTCTACGAGCAGTACTTC. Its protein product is CASSLARGPFYEQYF.

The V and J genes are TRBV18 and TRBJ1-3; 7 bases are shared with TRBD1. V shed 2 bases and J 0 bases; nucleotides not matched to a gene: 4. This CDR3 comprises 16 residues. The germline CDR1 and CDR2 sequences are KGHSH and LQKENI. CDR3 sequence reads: CASSPSDRVSGNTIYF. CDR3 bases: TGTGCCAGCTCACCATCCGACAGGGTCTCTGGAAACACCATATATTTT.

The CDR3 region has the DNA TGTGCCAGCAGCCCCCAGGGGAATCAGCCCCAGCATTTT. This translates into CASSPQGNQPQHF. The J gene is TRBJ1-5, the V gene TRBV5-6; a possible D gene is TRBD1 (6 bases). This CDR3 has 13 residues. Germline V gene lookup returns CDR1 SGHDT and CDR2 YYEEEE. Trimming pared 4 bases from V and 4 bases from J, leaving 9 bases between.

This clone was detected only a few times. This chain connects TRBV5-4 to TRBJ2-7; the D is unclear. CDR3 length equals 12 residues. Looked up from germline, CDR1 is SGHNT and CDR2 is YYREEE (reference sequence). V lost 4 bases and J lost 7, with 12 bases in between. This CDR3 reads CASSHPTKEQYF. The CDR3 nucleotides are TGTGCCAGCAGCCACCCGACGAAGGAGCAGTACTTC.

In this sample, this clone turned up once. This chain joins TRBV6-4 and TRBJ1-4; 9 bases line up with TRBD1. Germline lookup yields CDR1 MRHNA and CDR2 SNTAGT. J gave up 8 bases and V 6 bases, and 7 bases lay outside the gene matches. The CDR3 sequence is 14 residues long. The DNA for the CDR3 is TGTGCCAGCAGCCCGACAGGGGGTGGCGAAAAACTGTTTTTT. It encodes CASSPTGGGEKLFF.

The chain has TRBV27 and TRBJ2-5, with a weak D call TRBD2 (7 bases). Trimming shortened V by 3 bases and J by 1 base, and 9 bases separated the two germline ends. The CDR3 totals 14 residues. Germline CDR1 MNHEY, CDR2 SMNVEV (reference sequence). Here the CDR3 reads CASSFGGPQETQYF. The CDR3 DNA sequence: TGTGCCAGCAGTTTCGGGGGGCCCCAAGAGACCCAGTACTTC.

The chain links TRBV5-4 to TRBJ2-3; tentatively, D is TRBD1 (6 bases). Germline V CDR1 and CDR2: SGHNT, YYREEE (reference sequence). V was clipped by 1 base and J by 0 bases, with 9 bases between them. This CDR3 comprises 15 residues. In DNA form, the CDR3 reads TGTGCCAGCAGCTTGATCCAGGGGAGCACAGATACGCAGTATTTT. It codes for CASSLIQGSTDTQYF. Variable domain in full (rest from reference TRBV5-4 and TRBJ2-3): ETGVTQSPTHLIKTRGQQVTLRCSSQSGHNTVSWYQQALGQGPQFIFQYYREEENGRGNFPPRFSGLQFPNYSSELNVNALELDDSALYLCASSLIQGSTDTQYFGPGTRLTVL.

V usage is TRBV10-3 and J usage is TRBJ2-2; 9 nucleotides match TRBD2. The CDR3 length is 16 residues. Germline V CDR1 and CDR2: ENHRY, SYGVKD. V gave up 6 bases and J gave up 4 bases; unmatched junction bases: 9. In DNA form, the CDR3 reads TGTGCCATCAGAAAGGCTGAACTAGCGGGCACCGGGGAGCTGTTTTTT. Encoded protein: CAIRKAELAGTGELFF.

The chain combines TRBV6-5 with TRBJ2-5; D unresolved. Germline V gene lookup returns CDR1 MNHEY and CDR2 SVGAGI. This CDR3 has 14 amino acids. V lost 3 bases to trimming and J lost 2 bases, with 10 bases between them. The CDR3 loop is CASSYSAVQETQYF. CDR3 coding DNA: TGTGCCAGCAGTTATTCTGCAGTTCAAGAGACCCAGTACTTC.

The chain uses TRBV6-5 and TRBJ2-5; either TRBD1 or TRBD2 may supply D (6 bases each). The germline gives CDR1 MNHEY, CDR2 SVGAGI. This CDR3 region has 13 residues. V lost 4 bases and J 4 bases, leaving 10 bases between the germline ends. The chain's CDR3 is CASSWGALETQYF. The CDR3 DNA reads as TGTGCCAGCAGTTGGGGGGCCCTAGAGACCCAGTACTTC.

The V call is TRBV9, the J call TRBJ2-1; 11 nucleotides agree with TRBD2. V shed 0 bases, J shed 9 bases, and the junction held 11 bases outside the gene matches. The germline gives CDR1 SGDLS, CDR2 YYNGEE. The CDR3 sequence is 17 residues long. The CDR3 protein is CASSVAGTSGTSREQFF. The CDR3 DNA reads TGTGCCAGCAGCGTAGCCGGGACTAGCGGAACTTCCCGTGAGCAGTTCTTC.

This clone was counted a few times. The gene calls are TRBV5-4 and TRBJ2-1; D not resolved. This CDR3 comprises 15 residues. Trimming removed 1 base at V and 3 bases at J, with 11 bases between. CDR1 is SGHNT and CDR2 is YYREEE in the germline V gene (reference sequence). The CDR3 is CASSLRDKFYNEQFF. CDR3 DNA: TGTGCCAGCAGCTTGAGGGATAAGTTCTACAATGAGCAGTTCTTC.

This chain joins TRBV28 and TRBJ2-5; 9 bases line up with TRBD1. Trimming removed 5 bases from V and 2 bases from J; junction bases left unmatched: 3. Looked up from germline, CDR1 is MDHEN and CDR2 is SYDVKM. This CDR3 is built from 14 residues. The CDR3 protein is CASSHGTGQETQYF. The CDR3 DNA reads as TGTGCCAGCAGTCACGGGACAGGGCAAGAGACCCAGTACTTC.

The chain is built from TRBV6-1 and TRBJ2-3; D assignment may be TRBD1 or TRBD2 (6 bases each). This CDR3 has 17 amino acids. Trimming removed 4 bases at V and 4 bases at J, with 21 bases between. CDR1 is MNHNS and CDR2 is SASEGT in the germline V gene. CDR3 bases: TGTGCCAGCAGTGGACGAGGGGGGTCAGGGGCGGCAGATACGCAGTATTTT. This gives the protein CASSGRGGSGAADTQYF.

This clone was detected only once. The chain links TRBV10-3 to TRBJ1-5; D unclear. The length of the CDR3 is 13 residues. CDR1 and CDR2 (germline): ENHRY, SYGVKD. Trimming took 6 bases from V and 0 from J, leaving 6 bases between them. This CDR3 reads CAISPDSNQPQHF. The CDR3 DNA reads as TGTGCCATCAGCCCTGATAGCAATCAGCCCCAGCATTTT.

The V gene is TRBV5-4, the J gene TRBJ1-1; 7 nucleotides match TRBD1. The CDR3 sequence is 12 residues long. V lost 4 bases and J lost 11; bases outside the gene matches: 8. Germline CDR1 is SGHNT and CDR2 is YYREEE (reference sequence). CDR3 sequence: CASSADRVEAFF. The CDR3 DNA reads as TGTGCCAGCAGCGCCGACAGGGTTGAGGCTTTCTTT.

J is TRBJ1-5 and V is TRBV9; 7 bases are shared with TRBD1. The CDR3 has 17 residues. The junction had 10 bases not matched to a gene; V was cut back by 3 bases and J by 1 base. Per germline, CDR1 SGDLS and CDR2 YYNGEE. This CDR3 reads CASSAGSDRESNQPQHF. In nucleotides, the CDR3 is TGTGCCAGCAGCGCGGGATCAGACAGGGAAAGCAATCAGCCCCAGCATTTT.

The CDR3, as DNA: TGTGCCAGCACCCTCAGCGGGAGGAACACAGATACGCAGTATTTT. Translated: CASTLSGRNTDTQYF. J is TRBJ2-3 and V is TRBV7-2; 9 positions agree with TRBD2. Germline-derived CDR1 and CDR2 are SGHTA and FQGNSA. There are 15 residues in the CDR3. J lost 2 bases, V lost 7 bases, and 7 bases had no gene match.

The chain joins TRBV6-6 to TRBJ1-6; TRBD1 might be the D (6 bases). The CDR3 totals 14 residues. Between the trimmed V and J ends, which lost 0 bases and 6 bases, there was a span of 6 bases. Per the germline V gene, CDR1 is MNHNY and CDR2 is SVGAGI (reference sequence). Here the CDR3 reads CASSYSQGNSPLHF. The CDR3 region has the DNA TGTGCCAGCAGTTACTCACAGGGTAATTCACCCCTCCACTTT.

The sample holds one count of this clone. In DNA form, the CDR3 reads TGTGCCAGTAGTACCTACTACGAGCAGTACTTC. Residues: CASSTYYEQYF. The gene calls are TRBV19 and TRBJ2-7, with D unresolved. CDR1 LNHDA and CDR2 SQIVND come from the germline V gene (reference sequence). CDR3 length: 11 amino acids. V lost 4 bases, J lost 3 bases, and 4 bases lay in between.

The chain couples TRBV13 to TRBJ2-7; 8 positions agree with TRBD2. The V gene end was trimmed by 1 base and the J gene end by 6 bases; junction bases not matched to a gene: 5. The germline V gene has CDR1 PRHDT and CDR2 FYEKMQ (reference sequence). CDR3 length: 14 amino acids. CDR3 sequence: CASSLAAGVTEQYF. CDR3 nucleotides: TGTGCCAGCAGCTTAGCAGCGGGGGTAACCGAGCAGTACTTC.

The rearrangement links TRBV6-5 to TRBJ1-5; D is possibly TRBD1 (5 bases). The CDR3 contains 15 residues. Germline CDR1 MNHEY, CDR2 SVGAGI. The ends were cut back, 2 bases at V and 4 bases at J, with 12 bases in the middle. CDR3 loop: CASSYRDGGNQPQHF. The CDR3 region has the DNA TGTGCCAGCAGTTACCGGGACGGGGGGAATCAGCCCCAGCATTTT.

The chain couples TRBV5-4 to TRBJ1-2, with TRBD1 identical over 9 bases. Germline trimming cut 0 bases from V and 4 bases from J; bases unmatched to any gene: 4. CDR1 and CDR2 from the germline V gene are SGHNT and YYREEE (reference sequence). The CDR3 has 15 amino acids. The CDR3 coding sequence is TGTGCCAGCAGCTTGGTGACAGGGGGTAGCTATGGCTACACCTTC. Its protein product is CASSLVTGGSYGYTF.

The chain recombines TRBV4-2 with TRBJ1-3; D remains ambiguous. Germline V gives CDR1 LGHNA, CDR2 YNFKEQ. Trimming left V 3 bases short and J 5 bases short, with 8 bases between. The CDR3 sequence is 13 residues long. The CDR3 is CASSQGRRNTIYF. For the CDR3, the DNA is TGTGCCAGCAGCCAGGGGAGAAGAAACACCATATATTTT.

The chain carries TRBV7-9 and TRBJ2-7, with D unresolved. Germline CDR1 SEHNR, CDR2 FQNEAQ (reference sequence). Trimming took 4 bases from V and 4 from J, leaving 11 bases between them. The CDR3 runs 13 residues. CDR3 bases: TGTGCCAGCAGCTCTTACACTGGATACGAGCAGTACTTC. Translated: CASSSYTGYEQYF.